The next 21 T cell receptor beta chains were all read from a single sample in a study of blood T cells in healthy people across ages. Then a second PCR, running roughly 7 to 11 cycles, was carried out with a sample-barcoded 5' primer and a J-beta primer mix. TCRdb re-analysed the 5' RACE reads in MiXCR, keeping a single row per CDR3 protein. The table has 1,300,000 or so distinct CDR3 sequences, 55% to 75% seen once. Sequencing was carried out using blood. The source of these receptors is a man aged 18 to 30 in good health.

Written as DNA, the CDR3 is TGTGCCAGCAGTTACTTCCGGGGTGTAGGGGAGACCCAGTACTTC. Protein product: CASSYFRGVGETQYF. This chain links TRBV6-2 or TRBV6-3 with TRBJ2-5, with a weak D call TRBD2 (5 bases). V was pared by 1 base and J by 5 bases, with 14 bases between. The germline V gene has CDR1 MNHEY and CDR2 SVGEGT. The CDR3 loop spans 15 amino acids.

This chain joins TRBV7-2 and TRBJ2-2, with D maybe TRBD2 (5 bases). V gave up 1 base and J gave up 6 bases, with 6 bases separating them. The CDR3 extends over 13 amino acids. The germline gives CDR1 SGHTA, CDR2 FQGNSA. CDR3 in DNA: TGTGCCAGCAGCTTAGTGAGGGCCGGGGAGCTGTTTTTT. It codes for CASSLVRAGELFF.

CDR3 nucleotides: TGTGCCAGCAGTGAAAGCGGGCTCTCCTACGAGCAGTACTTC. Encoded protein: CASSESGLSYEQYF. The chain recombines TRBV2 with TRBJ2-7, with D possibly being TRBD2 (6 bases). This CDR3 comprises 14 residues. Trimming shortened V by 2 bases and J by 0 bases, and 8 bases separated the two germline ends. Germline V gives CDR1 SNHLY, CDR2 FYNNEI.

This clonotype was seen a single time. The chain employs TRBV6-1 and TRBJ1-5, with D unclear. Germline V gene sequence: CDR1 MNHNS, CDR2 SASEGT. CDR3 size: 13 residues. V was trimmed by 4 bases and J by 5 bases, leaving 9 bases between them. The CDR3 region is CASSGELYQPQHF. The CDR3 nucleotides are TGTGCCAGCAGTGGGGAGCTTTATCAGCCCCAGCATTTT.

The rearrangement joins TRBV18 to TRBJ1-4; D is unclear. Trimming removed 2 bases at V and 6 bases at J, with 10 bases between. The CDR3 runs 14 residues. Germline-derived CDR1 and CDR2 are KGHSH and LQKENI. The CDR3 nucleotides read TGTGCCAGCTCACCAAGCGGCACCGATGAAAAACTGTTTTTT. It is translated as CASSPSGTDEKLFF.

The chain carries TRBV2 and TRBJ2-1; TRBD1 might be the D (6 bases). Trimming took off 0 bases at V and 5 bases at J, with 14 bases between the two ends. Per the germline V gene, CDR1 is SNHLY and CDR2 is FYNNEI. The CDR3 loop spans 16 amino acids. CDR3 sequence: CASSEARRQADNEQFF. For the CDR3, the DNA is TGTGCCAGCAGTGAAGCTAGGAGACAGGCGGACAATGAGCAGTTCTTC.

This clonotype was seen a handful of times. This chain links TRBV3-1 with TRBJ2-5, with no clear D. V was trimmed by 6 bases and J by 9 bases, leaving 17 bases between them. This CDR3 has 13 residues. The germline CDR1 and CDR2 sequences are LGHDT and YNNKEL (reference sequence). The CDR3 DNA reads TGTGCCAGCAGGACGGACGGGCTGATGTCCCAGTACTTC. This codes for CASRTDGLMSQYF.

The rearrangement links TRBV6-5 to TRBJ2-1; D is possibly TRBD1 (6 bases). Trimming stripped 6 bases from V and 4 bases from J, with 13 bases between. The CDR3 totals 14 residues. Germline loops: CDR1 MNHEY, CDR2 SVGAGI. For the CDR3, the DNA is TGTGCCAGCAGGTTGGGGGCAGGTTACAATGAGCAGTTCTTC. Its protein product is CASRLGAGYNEQFF.

This chain links TRBV20-1 with TRBJ2-7; maybe TRBD1 (6 bases). The CDR3 sequence is 12 residues long. Germline-derived CDR1 and CDR2 are DFQATT and SNEGSKA (reference sequence). V was shortened by 7 bases and J by 0 bases, with 10 bases between the two germline ends. The CDR3 nucleotides read TGCAGTGGGACAGTTTACTCCTACGAGCAGTACTTC. It yields the protein CSGTVYSYEQYF.

The chain employs TRBV20-1 and TRBJ1-5; 10 nucleotides align to TRBD1. CDR1 is DFQATT, CDR2 SNEGSKA, per germline (reference sequence). V was pared by 0 bases and J by 1 base, with 12 bases of the junction left unmatched. The CDR3 runs to 19 residues. The CDR3 DNA sequence: TGCAGTGCTAGAGATTCTCGGACAGGGGGGATTAGAAGCAATCAGCCCCAGCATTTT. Protein sequence: CSARDSRTGGIRSNQPQHF.

This chain joins TRBV29-1 and TRBJ2-1, with D possibly matching TRBD1 (6 bases). Trimming took off 5 bases at V and 8 bases at J, with 16 bases between the two ends. CDR1 is SQVTM, CDR2 ANQGSEA, per germline. There are 13 residues in the CDR3. CDR3 amino acids: CSVKGQGNDEQFF. In nucleotides, the CDR3 is TGCAGCGTTAAAGGGCAGGGGAACGATGAGCAGTTCTTC.

This chain links TRBV9 with TRBJ2-2, with a tentative D call TRBD2 (5 bases). The CDR3 spans 14 residues. Trimming took 4 bases from V and 5 from J, leaving 12 bases between them. CDR1 and CDR2 from the germline V gene are SGDLS and YYNGEE. CDR3 sequence reads: CASSNKPGTGELFF. The CDR3 nucleotides read TGTGCCAGCAGCAACAAACCGGGGACCGGGGAGCTGTTTTTT.

The CDR3 DNA follows: TGTGCCAGCAGTTTAGCGGGACTAGTGGCCAATGAGCAGTTCTTC. This sequence encodes CASSLAGLVANEQFF. This chain connects TRBV12-3 or TRBV12-4 to TRBJ2-1; TRBD2 matches 8 bases. There are 15 residues in the CDR3. V lost 0 bases and J lost 6; bases outside the gene matches: 4.

The chain recombines TRBV6-5 with TRBJ2-1, with TRBD2 identical over 10 bases. Looked up from germline, CDR1 is MNHEY and CDR2 is SVGAGI. The CDR3 loop spans 18 amino acids. Trimming at V came to 2 bases and at J to 1 base, leaving 8 bases not matched to a gene. CDR3 coding DNA: TGTGCCAGCAGTTACGGTCTAGCGGGAGTTTTGTCCTACAATGAGCAGTTCTTC. Amino acid sequence: CASSYGLAGVLSYNEQFF.

This clonotype appeared a few times. The gene calls are TRBV11-2 and TRBJ2-4; TRBD1 matches at 11 bases. The J call may be wrong; the DNA end is better matched by TRBJ2-7. The CDR3 contains 17 residues. Germline values: CDR1 SGHAT, CDR2 FQNNGV. CDR3 sequence: CASSLSSGTGGSYEQYF. DNA of the CDR3: TGTGCCAGCAGCTTGTCGAGCGGGACAGGGGGGTCGTACGAGCAGTACTTC.

The chain employs TRBV10-3 and TRBJ2-6, with D perhaps matching TRBD1 or TRBD2 (5 bases each). Germline CDR1 reads ENHRY; CDR2 reads SYGVKD. Deletions cut 4 bases from V and 9 bases from J, with 10 bases between. The CDR3 consists of 13 residues. The CDR3 sequence: CAISGGRDNVLTF. CDR3 in DNA: TGTGCCATCAGTGGGGGCCGGGACAACGTCCTGACTTTC.

This clonotype was observed a handful of times. The V and J genes are TRBV6-2 or TRBV6-3 and TRBJ2-1; D is possibly TRBD2 (6 bases). Germline V CDR1 and CDR2: MNHEY, SVGEGT. The CDR3 spans 14 residues. Trimming removed 7 bases from V and 9 bases from J, with 19 bases in between. DNA of the CDR3: TGTGCCAGCAAGCTCCGGTTGCGCGGGATTGAGCAGTTCTTC. Its protein product is CASKLRLRGIEQFF.

The rearrangement links TRBV6-2 or TRBV6-3 to TRBJ2-1; a weak D match, TRBD1 (6 bases). The CDR3 is 18 residues long. Trimming cost V 6 bases and J 0 bases, with 21 bases left between them. The germline V gene encodes CDR1 MNHEY and CDR2 SVGEGT. The CDR3 region is CASRTEYRVRSSYNEQFF. In DNA, the CDR3 is TGTGCCAGCAGGACCGAATACAGGGTCCGAAGCTCCTACAATGAGCAGTTCTTC.

This clonotype was picked up a small number of times. The chain has TRBV5-1 and TRBJ1-1, with TRBD1 matching over 7 bases. This CDR3 spans 14 amino acids. With 0 bases clipped from V and 7 bases from J, the junction kept 6 bases outside the gene matches. CDR1 SGHRS and CDR2 YFSETQ come from the germline V gene. CDR3 coding DNA: TGCGCCAGCAGCTTGGTAGGGACAGTTGATGAAGCTTTCTTT. Amino acid sequence: CASSLVGTVDEAFF.

This chain links TRBV6-1 with TRBJ2-5; D is possibly TRBD2 (8 bases). Matching the DNA end better, TRBJ2-7 makes the J call doubtful. CDR1 MNHNS and CDR2 SASEGT come from the germline V gene. The CDR3 has 14 residues. The CDR3 spells CAGREGAPPYEQYF. The CDR3 DNA reads as TGTGCCGGCCGGGAGGGGGCCCCTCCATACGAGCAGTACTTC.

This chain uses TRBV4-3 with TRBJ2-5; 8 bases match TRBD1. The germline V gene has CDR1 LGHNA and CDR2 YSLEER. V was pared by 0 bases and J by 3 bases, with 3 bases of the junction left unmatched. The CDR3 is 15 amino acids. The DNA for the CDR3 is TGCGCCAGCAGCCAAGACTGGGGACAGGAAGAGACCCAGTACTTC. Amino acid sequence: CASSQDWGQEETQYF.